One sample yielded the 7 T cell receptor beta chains listed below, sequenced in a study of blood T cell repertoires in COVID-19. Method: immunoSEQ multiplex PCR; TCRdb's copy keeps in-frame clones and lacks some. Of about 190,000 clones in the sample, 80% to 90% were seen once. Source material: peripheral blood. These receptors originate from a man in his 70s with active or convalescent COVID-19.

As DNA, the CDR3 is TGTGCCAGCAGTCGGGCGGGGGGGGTCAATGAGCAGTTCTTC. This sequence encodes CASSRAGGVNEQFF. V is TRBV11-2 and J is TRBJ2-1, with 9 nucleotides matching TRBD2. Germline lookup yields CDR1 SGHAT and CDR2 FQNNGV. The trim removed 6 bases at V and 6 bases at J, leaving 6 bases unmatched. This CDR3 contains 14 residues.

The V gene is TRBV30, the J gene TRBJ2-5, with 8 nucleotides matching TRBD2. The germline V gene encodes CDR1 GTSNPN and CDR2 SVGIG (reference sequence). This CDR3 region has 16 residues. V was clipped by 0 bases and J by 1 base; unmatched bases: 7. The CDR3 loop is CAWSVFGGAFQETQYF. The CDR3 region has the DNA TGTGCCTGGAGTGTATTCGGGGGGGCTTTCCAAGAGACCCAGTACTTC.

The CDR3 here is CASSHGGTISYEQYF. CDR3 sequence (DNA): TGTGCCAGCAGTCACGGGGGGACTATCTCCTACGAGCAGTACTTC. V gene TRBV6-2 or TRBV6-3 combines with J gene TRBJ2-7, with 7 bases identical to TRBD2. This CDR3 comprises 15 residues. Trimming at V came to 5 bases and at J to 0 bases, leaving 7 bases not matched to a gene. The germline CDR1 and CDR2 sequences are MNHEY and SVGEGT.

V usage is TRBV3-1 (or the pseudogene TRBV3-2) and J usage is TRBJ2-7; a weak D match, TRBD1 (6 bases). V was clipped by 1 base and J by 5 bases, with 12 bases between them. The CDR3 sequence is 14 residues long. CDR1 is LGHDT and CDR2 is YNNKEL in the germline V gene (reference sequence). This CDR3 is CASSQGTVKDEQYF. For the CDR3, the DNA is TGTGCCAGCAGCCAAGGGACAGTAAAGGACGAGCAGTACTTC.

This clone was observed a single time. The chain couples TRBV19 to TRBJ1-1, with D maybe TRBD1 (6 bases). V dropped 6 bases and J dropped 3 bases, with 11 bases sitting between them. The CDR3 consists of 13 residues. Germline CDR1 reads LNHDA; CDR2 reads SQIVND (reference sequence). For the CDR3, the DNA is TGTGCCAGTAGCTTAGGGGGGGACACTGAAGCTTTCTTT. Protein product: CASSLGGDTEAFF.

The V gene is TRBV30, the J gene TRBJ2-1; D gene ambiguous. Germline V gives CDR1 GTSNPN, CDR2 SVGIG (reference sequence). The V gene lost 5 bases and the J gene lost 7 bases, with 18 bases spanning the gap. This CDR3 has 14 residues. The CDR3 DNA is TGTGCCTGGGGAGAGAGGTTGTTGAGAAATGAGCAGTTCTTC. Translated, it gives CAWGERLLRNEQFF.

This rearrangement joins TRBV28 to TRBJ1-5, with D unclear. V gave up 4 bases and J gave up 12 bases, with 16 bases separating them. Germline CDR1 MDHEN, CDR2 SYDVKM. The CDR3 sequence is 13 residues long. DNA for the CDR3: TGTGCCAGCAGTTCCCCTATCCGGGAGGGCCAGCATTTT. Translated, it gives CASSSPIREGQHF.